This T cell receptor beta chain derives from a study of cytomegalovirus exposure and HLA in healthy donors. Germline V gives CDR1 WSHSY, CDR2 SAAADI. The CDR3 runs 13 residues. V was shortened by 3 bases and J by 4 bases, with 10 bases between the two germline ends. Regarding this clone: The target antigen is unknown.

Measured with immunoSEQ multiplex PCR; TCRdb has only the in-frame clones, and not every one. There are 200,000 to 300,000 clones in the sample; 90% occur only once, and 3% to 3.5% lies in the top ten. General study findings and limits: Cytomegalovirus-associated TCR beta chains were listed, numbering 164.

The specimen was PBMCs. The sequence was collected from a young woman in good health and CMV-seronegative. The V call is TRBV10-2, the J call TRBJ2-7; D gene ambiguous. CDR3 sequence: CASSDRVGYEQYF. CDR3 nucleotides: TGCGCCAGCAGTGATAGGGTTGGGTACGAGCAGTACTTC.